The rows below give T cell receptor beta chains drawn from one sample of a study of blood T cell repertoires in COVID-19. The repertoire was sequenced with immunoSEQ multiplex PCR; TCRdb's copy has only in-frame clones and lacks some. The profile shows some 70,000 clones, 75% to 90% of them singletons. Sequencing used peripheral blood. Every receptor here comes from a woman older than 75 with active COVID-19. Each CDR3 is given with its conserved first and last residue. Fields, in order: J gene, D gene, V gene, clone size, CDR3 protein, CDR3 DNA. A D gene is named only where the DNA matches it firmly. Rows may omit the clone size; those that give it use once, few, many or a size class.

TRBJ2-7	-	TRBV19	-	CASSIFTGRPYEQYF	TGTGCCAGTAGTATATTTACAGGGCGACCCTACGAGCAGTACTTC
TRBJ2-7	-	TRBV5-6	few	CASRAAGSFYEQYF	TGTGCCAGCAGGGCCGCGGGGTCGTTCTACGAGCAGTACTTC
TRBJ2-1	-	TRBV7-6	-	CASSPGGSFYNEQFF	TGTGCCAGCAGCCCTGGGGGCTCCTTCTACAATGAGCAGTTCTTC
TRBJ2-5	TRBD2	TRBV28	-	CASSLPGLAEETQYF	TGTGCCAGCAGTCTCCCCGGACTAGCGGAAGAGACCCAGTACTTC
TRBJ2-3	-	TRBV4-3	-	CASSQEGQGVNTQYF	TGCGCCAGCAGCCAAGAGGGCCAGGGTGTGAATACGCAGTATTTT
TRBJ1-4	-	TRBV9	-	CASSGSGGMGEKLFF	TGTGCCAGCAGCGGATCTGGGGGGATGGGTGAAAAACTGTTTTTT
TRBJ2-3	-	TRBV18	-	CASSPPGGTADTQYF	TGTGCCAGCTCACCACCAGGGGGAACGGCAGATACGCAGTATTTT
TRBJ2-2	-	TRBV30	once	CAWSVFSPLTGELFF	TGTGCCTGGAGTGTTTTTTCCCCCTTGACCGGGGAGCTGTTTTTT
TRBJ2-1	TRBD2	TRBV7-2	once	CASSQAGGPYNEQFF	TGTGCCAGCAGCCAAGCGGGAGGACCTTACAATGAGCAGTTCTTC
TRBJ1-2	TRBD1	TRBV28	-	CASSIGTGGRNYGYTF	TGTGCCAGCAGTATCGGGACAGGGGGCAGGAACTATGGCTACACCTTC
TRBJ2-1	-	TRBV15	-	CATSTRVEQFF	TGTGCCACCAGCACGCGTGTCGAGCAGTTCTTC
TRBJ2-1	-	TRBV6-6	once	CASTPRGRPDNEQFF	TGTGCCAGCACCCCAAGGGGGAGACCCGACAATGAGCAGTTCTTC
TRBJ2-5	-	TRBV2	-	CASSVGRVSETQYF	TGTGCCAGCAGTGTTGGCAGGGTGAGCGAGACCCAGTACTTC
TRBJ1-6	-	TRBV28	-	CASTVPGVSSPLHF	TGTGCCAGCACCGTCCCCGGGGTTAGTTCACCCCTCCACTTT
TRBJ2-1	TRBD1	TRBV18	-	CASSPGQGLGDEQFF	TGTGCCAGCTCACCGGGACAGGGGCTCGGGGATGAGCAGTTCTTC
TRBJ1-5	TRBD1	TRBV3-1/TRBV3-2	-	CASSLPGTDSNQPQHF	TGTGCCAGCAGCTTGCCCGGGACAGATAGCAATCAGCCCCAGCATTTT
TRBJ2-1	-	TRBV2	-	CASSEALQATLYNEQFF	TGTGCCAGCAGTGAAGCGCTTCAAGCCACCCTTTACAATGAGCAGTTCTTC
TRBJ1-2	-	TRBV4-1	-	CASSLTAVANYGYTF	TGCGCCAGCAGCCTTACCGCGGTGGCTAACTATGGCTACACCTTC
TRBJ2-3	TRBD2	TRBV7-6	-	CASSPLASTDTQYF	TGTGCCAGCAGCCCACTAGCGAGCACAGATACGCAGTATTTT
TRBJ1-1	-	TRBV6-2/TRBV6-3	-	CASSYSRVEAFF	TGTGCCAGCAGTTACAGCAGGGTTGAAGCTTTCTTT
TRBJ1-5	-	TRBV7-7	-	CASSSYNQPQHF	TGTGCTAGCAGCTCCTACAATCAGCCCCAGCATTTT
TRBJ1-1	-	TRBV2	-	CASSLFQIMNTEAFF	TGTGCCAGCAGTCTTTTCCAGATCATGAACACTGAAGCTTTCTTT
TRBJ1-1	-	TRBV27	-	CASSFSGETEAFF	TGTGCCAGCAGTTTTTCAGGGGAGACTGAAGCTTTCTTT
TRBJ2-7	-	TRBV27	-	CASSVSDNRDLYEQYF	TGTGCCAGCAGTGTTTCGGACAACAGGGACCTCTACGAGCAGTACTTC
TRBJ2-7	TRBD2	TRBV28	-	CASSSDAGGGFGF	TGTGCCAGCAGTTCGGATGCCGGGGGAGGGTTCGGCTTC
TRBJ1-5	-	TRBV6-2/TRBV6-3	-	CASSSPLSIQPQHF	TGTGCCAGCAGTTCCCCATTGAGCATCCAGCCCCAGCATTTT
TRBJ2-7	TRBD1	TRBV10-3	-	CAISGDRVSYEQYF	TGTGCCATCAGTGGGGACAGGGTCTCCTACGAGCAGTACTTC
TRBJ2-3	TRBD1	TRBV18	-	CASSPARRQGGDTQYF	TGTGCCAGCTCACCCGCCCGCCGACAGGGGGGAGATACGCAGTATTTT
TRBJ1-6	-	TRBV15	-	CATSRKKDTSQSLHF	TGTGCCACCAGCAGAAAAAAGGACACTTCCCAATCCCTCCACTTT
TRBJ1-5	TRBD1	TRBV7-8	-	CASSRDRGAFQPQHF	TGTGCCAGCAGCCGAGACAGGGGGGCGTTTCAGCCCCAGCATTTT
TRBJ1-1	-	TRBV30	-	CAWSTGRTRAFF	TGTGCCTGGAGTACAGGGCGGACCCGGGCTTTCTTT
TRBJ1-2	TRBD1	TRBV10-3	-	CAISAGTGGIGLYGYTF	TGTGCCATCAGTGCCGGGACAGGGGGCATTGGGCTCTATGGCTACACCTTC
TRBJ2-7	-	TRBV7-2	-	CASSPHSPPYEQYF	TGTGCCAGCAGCCCCCACTCCCCCCCCTACGAGCAGTACTTC
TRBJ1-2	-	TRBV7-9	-	CASRSRQGGYTF	TGTGCCAGCAGGTCGCGACAAGGTGGCTACACCTTC
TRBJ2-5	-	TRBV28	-	CASSTGGGGTQYF	TGTGCCAGCTCTACGGGGGGCGGGGGGACCCAGTACTTC
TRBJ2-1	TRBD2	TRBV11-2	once	CASSPRLAVGSEQFF	TGTGCCAGCAGCCCCCGACTAGCGGTCGGGAGTGAGCAGTTCTTC
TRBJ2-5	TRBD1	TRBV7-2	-	CASSLVVGQGARETQYF	TGTGCCAGCAGCTTAGTGGTGGGACAGGGGGCGAGGGAGACCCAGTACTTC
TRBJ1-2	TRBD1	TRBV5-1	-	CASSLDLQGNYGYTF	TGCGCCAGCAGCTTGGATCTACAGGGGAACTATGGCTACACCTTC
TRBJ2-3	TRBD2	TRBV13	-	CASSSTTEGLAGLEADTQYF	TGTGCCAGCAGCAGTACGACTGAGGGACTAGCGGGGCTAGAGGCAGATACGCAGTATTTT
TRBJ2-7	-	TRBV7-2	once	CASSRAVRAVGEQYF	TGTGCCAGCAGCAGAGCGGTTCGGGCCGTAGGCGAGCAGTACTTC
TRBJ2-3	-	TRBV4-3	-	CASSRGADTQYF	TGCGCCAGCAGCCGCGGGGCAGATACGCAGTATTTT
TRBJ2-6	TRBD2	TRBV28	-	CASKTPGGGRGSSGANVLTF	TGTGCCAGCAAAACCCCAGGCGGGGGGCGAGGCAGCTCTGGGGCCAACGTCCTGACTTTC
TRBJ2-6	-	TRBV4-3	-	CASSLDSSGANVLTF	TGCGCCAGCAGCCTCGACAGCTCTGGGGCCAACGTCCTGACTTTC